This T cell receptor beta chain was recorded in a study of blood T cell repertoires in COVID-19. CDR3 length: 16 amino acids. V lost 6 bases, J lost 0 bases, and 10 bases stayed unmatched. The germline V gene has CDR1 KGHSH and CDR2 LQKENI. Sequencing was performed with immunoSEQ multiplex PCR; in TCRdb, only in-frame clones are kept and a portion is missing. The table shows roughly 200,000 clones, with 80% to 90% occurring only once. Researchers sorted participants into cohorts using their self-reported clinical history. Material: PBMCs or T cells enriched from blood (not recorded which). The rearrangement links TRBV18 to TRBJ1-1; 7 bases are shared with TRBD1. This TCR came from a woman aged 40 to 50 with acute COVID-19. The CDR3 DNA follows: TGTGCCAGCTCGCCTGGACAGGCGGGTTTGAACACTGAAGCTTTCTTT. Its translation is CASSPGQAGLNTEAFF.